This TCR beta chain originates from a study of T cells in Graves' hyperthyroidism and ophthalmopathy. TCR beta CDR3 regions were amplified from RNA. RT-PCR in the first round (using the HTBI primer set) targeted the TCR CDR3. TCRdb recomputed calls from the multiplex PCR reads with MiXCR, one row per CDR3 protein. Among fewer than 450,000 distinct CDR3 sequences listed, approximately 18% were seen once. The blood was taken when hyperthyroidism was first diagnosed, before any ophthalmopathy symptoms showed up. The receptor was derived from a woman aged 25 to 45 with Graves' hyperthyroidism that later progressed to Graves' ophthalmopathy. The specimen sequenced was blood.

The CDR3 spells CASRGASPNEKLFF. The CDR3 region has the DNA TGTGCCAGCAGGGGGGCAAGCCCTAATGAAAAACTGTTTTTT. The chain couples TRBV6-1 to TRBJ1-4; a weak D match, TRBD1 (6 bases). Germline loops: CDR1 MNHNS, CDR2 SASEGT. This CDR3 has 14 amino acids. The germline V and J ends were trimmed by 6 bases and 3 bases, with 11 bases remaining between them.